One and the same sample provided the 9 T cell receptor beta chains below, sequenced in a study of blood T cell repertoires in COVID-19. Repertoires were generated with immunoSEQ multiplex PCR, while TCRdb's copy carries only in-frame clones and drops some. Altogether about 100,000 clones are present, 65% to 80% being singletons, with the ten largest covering 4.3%. Material for sequencing was peripheral blood. All receptors come from a man aged 65-85 years with acute or convalescent COVID-19.

This clone has more than one count but fewer than ten. The V gene is TRBV15, the J gene TRBJ2-1, with D perhaps matching TRBD1 (5 bases). V was trimmed by 0 bases and J by 7 bases, leaving 13 bases between them. Germline V gene lookup returns CDR1 LNHNV and CDR2 YYDKDF (reference sequence). The CDR3 totals 15 residues. The DNA of the CDR3 is TGTGCCACCAGCAGAGATTTGGGCAGGGTAAATGAGCAGTTCTTC. Translating gives CATSRDLGRVNEQFF.

The chain recombines TRBV6-2 or TRBV6-3 with TRBJ1-5; tentative D call: TRBD1 (5 bases). V was shortened by 4 bases and J by 6 bases, with 19 bases between the two germline ends. CDR1 MNHEY and CDR2 SVGEGT come from the germline V gene. The CDR3 sequence is 16 residues long. In DNA form, the CDR3 reads TGTGCCAGCAGTTCGACTCGTTGGGGGGTCGGTCAGCCCCAGCATTTT. Translation gives CASSSTRWGVGQPQHF.

Notes on this clone: The identical CDR3 is also encoded by other nucleotide sequences in the sample. The chain couples TRBV6-5 to TRBJ1-5; 7 nucleotides line up with TRBD1. Trimming removed 6 bases from V and 7 bases from J; junction bases left unmatched: 6. The CDR3 contains 13 residues. The germline V gene encodes CDR1 MNHEY and CDR2 SVGAGI. The CDR3 is CASSRDRGQPQHF. The CDR3 coding sequence is TGTGCCAGCAGCCGGGACAGAGGACAGCCCCAGCATTTT.

For the CDR3, the DNA is TGTGCCAGCAGCCAATTGTCCGGGAGCGGAGGGGGAAACACCATATATTTT. It encodes CASSQLSGSGGGNTIYF. The chain joins TRBV4-2 to TRBJ1-3; D is uncertain. The germline V and J ends were trimmed by 2 bases and 4 bases, with 18 bases remaining between them. The CDR3 sequence is 17 residues long. Germline V gene lookup returns CDR1 LGHNA and CDR2 YNFKEQ.

The chain employs TRBV2 and TRBJ1-1, with 7 positions matching TRBD1. The CDR3 has 13 residues. The junction had 3 bases not matched to a gene; V was cut back by 3 bases and J by 5 bases. Germline V gives CDR1 SNHLY, CDR2 FYNNEI. CDR3 region: CASSDGQETEAFF. For the CDR3, the DNA is TGTGCCAGCAGTGATGGACAGGAAACTGAAGCTTTCTTT.

The chain recombines TRBV9 with TRBJ1-5; D ambiguous. Germline-derived CDR1 and CDR2 are SGDLS and YYNGEE. V lost 0 bases to trimming and J lost 3 bases, with 10 bases between them. The CDR3 covers 15 residues. The CDR3 spells CASSVGGGLNQPQHF. The CDR3 DNA reads as TGTGCCAGCAGCGTAGGCGGCGGACTCAATCAGCCCCAGCATTTT.

The V call is TRBV10-3, the J call TRBJ1-3; the D is unclear. Trimming pared 4 bases from V and 0 bases from J, leaving 7 bases between. Germline V gene data show CDR1 as ENHRY and CDR2 as SYGVKD. The length of the CDR3 is 14 residues. Here the CDR3 DNA reads TGTGCCATCAGTGGGGCAGGCTCTGGAAACACCATATATTTT. Translation gives CAISGAGSGNTIYF.

This clone was seen a single time. The J gene is TRBJ1-1, the V gene TRBV29-1; D is unresolved. The CDR3 spans 12 residues. Germline CDR1 SQVTM, CDR2 ANQGSEA. Trimming left V 1 base short and J 1 base short, with 4 bases between. The CDR3 DNA reads TGCAGCGTTGAAGGAGGGAACACTGAAGCTTTCTTT. This encodes CSVEGGNTEAFF.

V is TRBV5-6 and J is TRBJ2-7, with TRBD1 identical over 10 bases. From germline, CDR1 is SGHDT and CDR2 YYEEEE. The V gene end was trimmed by 3 bases and the J gene end by 4 bases; junction bases not matched to a gene: 7. This CDR3 spans 15 amino acids. This chain's CDR3 is CASSSSGTGAYEQYF. The CDR3 bases are TGTGCCAGCAGCTCGTCCGGGACAGGGGCGTACGAGCAGTACTTC.